This T cell receptor (beta chain) was sequenced for a study of blood T cell repertoires in COVID-19. Method: immunoSEQ multiplex PCR; TCRdb's copy keeps in-frame clones and lacks some. The data hold under 200,000 clones, with around 83% observed a single time. The sample consisted of peripheral blood. The source is a woman between 45 and 60 years old with COVID-19, enrolled during active disease.

CDR3 DNA sequence: TGTGCCAGCAGCTTGGGCGGGGGGGTCGGAGATACGCAGTATTTT. It translates to CASSLGGGVGDTQYF. The chain is built from TRBV5-4 and TRBJ2-3; 9 nucleotides match TRBD2. The trim removed 0 bases at V and 5 bases at J, leaving 4 bases unmatched. The CDR3 covers 15 residues. Germline assignment: CDR1 SGHNT and CDR2 YYREEE (reference sequence).